Each of the 25 T cell receptor beta chains below was sequenced from the same sample in a study of blood T cell repertoires in COVID-19 (dated by TCRdb to the early 2020s). Library prep was done by the immunoSEQ multiplex PCR assay. Entries here come from immuneACCESS through TCRdb and include only in-frame sequences with V and J called. Some clones fail to appear in such tables; in the studies checked, an unresolved V gene covers under half of the shortfall, and the cause of the remainder is unknown. The sample contains 250,000 or so clones, roughly nine tenths of them found a single time. The ten largest account for 6.2% of the sample. Sequencing was done on a sample of peripheral blood. The receptors stem from a man between 60 and 75 years old with acute or convalescent COVID-19.

The chain is built from TRBV5-1 and TRBJ1-2, with 7 bases fitting TRBD1. The CDR3 has 18 amino acids. J gave up 0 bases and V 0 bases, and 11 bases lay outside the gene matches. In germline, CDR1 is SGHRS, CDR2 YFSETQ. DNA of the CDR3: TGCGCCAGCAGCTTGGGGACAGGTCTGTCGCTCACTAACTATGGCTACACCTTC. Encoded protein: CASSLGTGLSLTNYGYTF.

This clone appeared a single time. This rearrangement joins TRBV19 to TRBJ2-5; TRBD1 aligns across 8 bases. Trimming cost V 5 bases and J 8 bases; bases outside gene matches: 10. CDR1 and CDR2 from the germline V gene are LNHDA and SQIVND (reference sequence). The CDR3 spans 14 residues. CDR3 nucleotides: TGTGCCAGTAGTCTCGGACAGGGAGCAGGAACCCAGTACTTC. As protein: CASSLGQGAGTQYF.

This clone showed up just once. V usage is TRBV5-1 and J usage is TRBJ1-4; possible D gene TRBD1, 5 bases. Trimming took off 2 bases at V and 2 bases at J, with 13 bases between the two ends. This CDR3 is 16 amino acids long. The germline gives CDR1 SGHRS, CDR2 YFSETQ. In DNA form, the CDR3 reads TGCGCCAGCAGCTTAGTCCTCGGGGGGACTAATGAAAAACTGTTTTTT. Translation: CASSLVLGGTNEKLFF.

The V call is TRBV29-1, the J call TRBJ2-7; perhaps TRBD2 as D (5 bases). Trimming cost V 0 bases and J 0 bases, with 18 bases left between them. Germline CDR1 SQVTM, CDR2 ANQGSEA. The CDR3 is 17 residues long. CDR3 region: CSVEDRKGSGSSYEQYF. The CDR3 nucleotides are TGCAGCGTTGAAGATCGTAAAGGGAGCGGAAGCTCCTACGAGCAGTACTTC.

V gene TRBV6-2 or TRBV6-3 combines with J gene TRBJ2-7; 11 positions agree with TRBD2. Germline CDR1 MNHEY, CDR2 SVGEGT. CDR3 size: 15 residues. V lost 4 bases to trimming and J lost 3 bases; unmatched junction nucleotides: 5. The CDR3 is CASSSPSGRIYEQYF. The CDR3 bases are TGTGCCAGCAGTTCCCCTAGCGGGAGGATCTACGAGCAGTACTTC.

V gene TRBV28 combines with J gene TRBJ2-7; tentative D call: TRBD2 (6 bases). Trimming cost V 2 bases and J 2 bases, with 19 bases left between them. This CDR3 has 17 residues. The germline V gene encodes CDR1 MDHEN and CDR2 SYDVKM. The CDR3 loop reads CASSLNRAGRKTYEQYF. The CDR3 DNA sequence: TGTGCCAGCAGTTTAAATAGAGCTGGGAGGAAGACCTACGAGCAGTACTTC.

This chain joins TRBV3-1 (or the pseudogene TRBV3-2) and TRBJ2-3; no definite D call. CDR3 length equals 14 residues. Germline-derived CDR1 and CDR2 are LGHDT and YNNKEL (reference sequence). Trimming took off 2 bases at V and 3 bases at J, with 9 bases between the two ends. The CDR3 region is CASSQLLDTDTQYF. For the CDR3, the DNA is TGTGCCAGCAGCCAACTCTTAGATACAGATACGCAGTATTTT.

CDR3 in DNA: TGTGCCAGCAGTTACAGGGGGGGCTGGGAAGCTTTCTTT. Protein sequence: CASSYRGGWEAFF. The chain employs TRBV6-5 and TRBJ1-1, with D tentatively TRBD1 (6 bases). The CDR3 runs 13 residues. Trimming pared 2 bases from V and 8 bases from J, leaving 12 bases between. CDR1 MNHEY and CDR2 SVGAGI come from the germline V gene.

The chain carries TRBV18 and TRBJ2-7; TRBD2 matches 12 bases. The germline V gene has CDR1 KGHSH and CDR2 LQKENI. The length of the CDR3 is 16 residues. The junction had 8 bases not matched to a gene; V was cut back by 2 bases and J by 6 bases. The CDR3 coding sequence is TGTGCCAGCTCACCAAGAACTAGCGGGAGGAGTAGCGAGCAGTACTTC. It translates to CASSPRTSGRSSEQYF.

V gene TRBV7-2 combines with J gene TRBJ1-2; 7 positions match TRBD1. With V trimmed by 0 bases and J by 8 bases, 9 bases remained unmatched. CDR1 is SGHTA, CDR2 FQGNSA, per germline. This CDR3 has 15 amino acids. The CDR3 loop is CASSLASDRADGYTF. The CDR3 DNA sequence: TGTGCCAGCAGCTTAGCATCCGACAGGGCTGACGGCTACACCTTC.

V usage is TRBV28 and J usage is TRBJ2-7, with 10 positions matching TRBD1. The CDR3 runs 14 residues. After removal of 8 bases from V and 4 bases from J, the junction contained 8 bases not matched to a gene. The germline V gene has CDR1 MDHEN and CDR2 SYDVKM. The CDR3 region is CASGQTGGPYEQYF. The CDR3 DNA reads as TGTGCCAGCGGCCAGACAGGGGGCCCTTACGAGCAGTACTTC.

V gene TRBV10-2 combines with J gene TRBJ1-4; D is possibly TRBD1 (5 bases). This CDR3 spans 14 amino acids. The ends were cut back, 6 bases at V and 5 bases at J, with 13 bases in the middle. Per the germline V gene, CDR1 is WSHSY and CDR2 is SAAADI. The CDR3 protein is CASRSGALNEKLFF. CDR3 DNA: TGCGCCAGCAGGAGTGGGGCGTTAAATGAAAAACTGTTTTTT.

The chain links TRBV10-3 to TRBJ2-1, with D maybe TRBD1 (6 bases). This CDR3 is built from 15 residues. Trimming stripped 0 bases from V and 6 bases from J, with 12 bases between. Germline V lookup: CDR1 ENHRY, CDR2 SYGVKD. CDR3 DNA: TGTGCCATCAGTGAGTCGATTCAGGGGACCAATGAGCAGTTCTTC. Translated, it gives CAISESIQGTNEQFF.

The J gene is TRBJ1-2, the V gene TRBV6-6; 8 bases are shared with TRBD1. V was clipped by 2 bases and J by 6 bases; unmatched bases: 8. This CDR3 contains 15 residues. Looked up from germline, CDR1 is MNHNY and CDR2 is SVGAGI (reference sequence). The CDR3 DNA follows: TGTGCCAGCAGTTACGAGACAGGGGACGTGGATGGCTACACCTTC. It yields the protein CASSYETGDVDGYTF.

This chain links TRBV3-1 (or the pseudogene TRBV3-2) with TRBJ2-5, with unresolved D. This CDR3 spans 13 amino acids. The V end was cut by 3 bases, the J end by 5 bases, with 10 bases between. Germline lookup yields CDR1 LGHDT and CDR2 YNNKEL (reference sequence). CDR3 residues: CASSHGSKETQYF. CDR3 coding DNA: TGTGCCAGCAGCCATGGTTCTAAGGAGACCCAGTACTTC.

The chain combines TRBV3-1 (or the pseudogene TRBV3-2) with TRBJ2-7, with 14 bases identical to TRBD2. The V gene's germline CDR1 is LGHDT and CDR2 YNNKEL (reference sequence). This CDR3 contains 19 residues. The ends lost 6 bases at V and 3 bases at J; junction bases unmatched: 16. The CDR3 is CASSHGLTSGRVSRYEQYF. DNA of the CDR3: TGTGCCAGCAGTCATGGACTGACTAGCGGGAGGGTTAGTCGCTACGAGCAGTACTTC.

The chain recombines TRBV9 with TRBJ2-5; weak D call: TRBD2 (6 bases). The CDR3 runs 15 residues. Trimming pared 0 bases from V and 1 base from J, leaving 10 bases between. The germline CDR1 and CDR2 sequences are SGDLS and YYNGEE. This chain's CDR3 is CASSVEWRAQETQYF. The CDR3 bases are TGTGCCAGCAGCGTAGAATGGAGGGCCCAAGAGACCCAGTACTTC.

This clone has just one count. This chain connects TRBV7-9 to TRBJ1-4, with TRBD1 as a possible D gene (6 bases). V lost 3 bases and J lost 5, with 10 bases in between. Germline CDR1 and CDR2: SEHNR and FQNEAQ (reference sequence). This CDR3 spans 14 amino acids. The CDR3 loop reads CASSFWDKNEKLFF. The CDR3 bases are TGTGCCAGCAGCTTTTGGGACAAAAATGAAAAACTGTTTTTT.

This clone was seen a few times. The V gene is TRBV30, the J gene TRBJ2-1; TRBD2 matches 9 bases. Germline lookup yields CDR1 GTSNPN and CDR2 SVGIG (reference sequence). Losses at the gene ends were 3 bases for V and 3 bases for J; bases not matched to a gene: 9. The CDR3 has 16 residues. Here the CDR3 reads CAWRGTSTKNYNEQFF. The CDR3 DNA reads as TGTGCCTGGAGGGGGACTAGCACTAAGAACTACAATGAGCAGTTCTTC.

The chain combines TRBV10-3 with TRBJ1-2; tentatively, D is TRBD1 (6 bases). The V gene's germline CDR1 is ENHRY and CDR2 SYGVKD. The CDR3 runs to 14 residues. The V gene lost 6 bases and the J gene lost 6 bases, with 17 bases spanning the gap. The CDR3 nucleotides read TGTGCCATCAGCCCGGAGGCAGGGGCTCATGGCTACACCTTC. It is translated as CAISPEAGAHGYTF.

The chain has TRBV5-1 and TRBJ2-3, with D possibly matching TRBD1 (5 bases). CDR1 SGHRS and CDR2 YFSETQ come from the germline V gene. The length of the CDR3 is 16 residues. V dropped 2 bases and J dropped 0 bases, with 13 bases sitting between them. CDR3 DNA sequence: TGCGCCAGCAGCTTTGGGCGCAGGGCGAGCACAGATACGCAGTATTTT. It encodes CASSFGRRASTDTQYF.

The chain uses TRBV19 and TRBJ1-5; D is uncertain. The CDR3 is made up of 16 amino acids. Trimming shortened V by 4 bases and J by 2 bases, and 15 bases separated the two germline ends. Germline V CDR1 and CDR2: LNHDA, SQIVND (reference sequence). The CDR3 coding sequence is TGTGCCAGTAGTAGAGTTCGTGAATCGGGCAATCAGCCCCAGCATTTT. It yields the protein CASSRVRESGNQPQHF.

The CDR3 region has the DNA TGTGCCAGCTCCTCTTCCGGGAGGGGGTTCAACGAGCAGTACTTC. It encodes CASSSSGRGFNEQYF. The chain is built from TRBV27 and TRBJ2-7; TRBD2 matches at 8 bases. Germline V CDR1 and CDR2: MNHEY, SMNVEV (reference sequence). This CDR3 spans 15 amino acids. Losses at the gene ends were 8 bases for V and 5 bases for J; bases not matched to a gene: 14.

This clone was observed a single time. The V gene is TRBV19, the J gene TRBJ2-4; D perhaps matches TRBD1 (6 bases). The CDR3 extends over 14 amino acids. Per the germline V gene, CDR1 is LNHDA and CDR2 is SQIVND (reference sequence). Trimming stripped 5 bases from V and 6 bases from J, with 14 bases between. CDR3 region: CASSPYRVGNIQYF. CDR3 DNA sequence: TGTGCCAGTAGTCCCTACAGGGTTGGAAACATTCAGTACTTC.

This sequence joins TRBV6-2 or TRBV6-3 and TRBJ2-3; 7 nucleotides align to TRBD2. V lost 0 bases to trimming and J lost 0 bases; unmatched junction nucleotides: 0. CDR3 length equals 15 residues. Germline V gives CDR1 MNHEY, CDR2 SVGEGT. In DNA, the CDR3 is TGTGCCAGCAGTTACTCGCGGGGGAGCACAGATACGCAGTATTTT. Translated: CASSYSRGSTDTQYF.